Listed below are T cell receptor beta chains from one sample, sequenced in a study of blood T cell repertoires in COVID-19. Method: immunoSEQ multiplex PCR; TCRdb's copy keeps in-frame clones and lacks some. The sample carries 30,000 to 50,000 clones, 75% to 90% recorded once. Sequencing was performed on peripheral blood. The origin of the receptors is a man in his fifties with active or convalescent COVID-19. CDR3s include the opening cysteine and the closing phenylalanine or tryptophan. Fields, in order: J gene, V gene, D gene, clone size, CDR3 protein, CDR3 DNA. The D gene is left open where the match is weak. Clone size, where shown, is once, few, many, or a class for clones that have expanded.

TRBJ2-1	TRBV9	-	-	CASSLSGRGYNEQFF	TGTGCCAGCAGCTTGAGCGGGCGAGGTTACAATGAGCAGTTCTTC
TRBJ2-6	TRBV7-9	-	-	CASSRIINRDPGANVLTF	TGTGCCAGCAGCCGCATAATCAACAGGGACCCTGGGGCCAACGTCCTGACTTTC
TRBJ1-4	TRBV18	-	-	CASSPQQARANEKLFF	TGTGCCAGCTCACCACAACAGGCTCGGGCAAATGAAAAACTGTTTTTT
TRBJ1-4	TRBV4-1	TRBD1	-	CASSQGQGGEKLFF	TGCGCCAGCAGCCAAGGACAGGGTGGTGAAAAACTGTTTTTT
TRBJ1-2	TRBV27	-	-	CASSIPGHPYGYTF	TGTGCCAGCAGTATACCGGGACACCCCTATGGCTACACCTTC
TRBJ2-5	TRBV11-2	-	-	CASSPSRQETQYF	TGTGCCAGCAGCCCGAGCAGGCAAGAGACCCAGTACTTC
TRBJ1-4	TRBV9	TRBD1	-	CASSDGTGRHEKLFF	TGTGCCAGCAGCGACGGGACAGGGCGGCATGAAAAACTGTTTTTT
TRBJ1-2	TRBV18	-	once	CASSTSRQATNYGYTF	TGTGCCAGCTCTACCTCTCGACAGGCAACTAACTATGGCTACACCTTC
TRBJ2-5	TRBV11-3	TRBD1	-	CASSRDRGLQETQYF	TGTGCCAGCAGCCGGGACAGGGGGCTACAAGAGACCCAGTACTTC
TRBJ2-2	TRBV10-3	TRBD1	-	CAISGGQILTGELFF	TGTGCCATCAGTGGGGGACAGATTCTCACCGGGGAGCTGTTTTTT
TRBJ2-3	TRBV5-6	-	once	CASSLRGRGTDTQYF	TGTGCCAGCAGCTTGCGGGGGCGGGGGACAGATACGCAGTATTTT
TRBJ2-7	TRBV2	TRBD1	once	CASISPGGPHEQYF	TGTGCCAGCATCTCACCAGGGGGCCCCCACGAGCAGTACTTC
TRBJ1-5	TRBV27	-	-	CASSLWGGNQPQHF	TGTGCCAGCAGTTTATGGGGCGGCAATCAGCCCCAGCATTTT
TRBJ1-1	TRBV7-2	TRBD1	-	CASSLGTATEAFF	TGTGCCAGCAGCTTGGGGACAGCCACTGAAGCTTTCTTT
TRBJ1-5	TRBV12-5	-	-	CASGLAARGSQPQHF	TGTGCTAGTGGTTTGGCTGCTCGAGGTAGTCAGCCCCAGCATTTT
TRBJ2-5	TRBV6-5	-	-	CASSYSTSGAETQYF	TGTGCCAGCAGTTACTCGACATCAGGGGCAGAGACCCAGTACTTC
TRBJ1-6	TRBV2	-	-	CASSATANYTPLHF	TGTGCCAGCAGTGCTACGGCAAACTATACACCCCTCCACTTT
TRBJ2-2	TRBV7-2	TRBD2	once	CASSDRLAGGWDTGELFF	TGTGCCAGCAGCGACCGACTAGCGGGGGGGTGGGACACCGGGGAGCTGTTTTTT
TRBJ2-5	TRBV5-1	TRBD1	-	CASSLDRPGTGVGETQYF	TGCGCCAGCAGCTTAGACCGCCCCGGGACAGGGGTCGGAGAGACCCAGTACTTC
TRBJ2-3	TRBV9	TRBD2	-	CASSRLSGGARDTQYF	TGTGCCAGCAGTCGACTTAGCGGGGGGGCTAGAGATACGCAGTATTTT
TRBJ1-1	TRBV2	TRBD1	-	CASTGQGVMNTEAFF	TGTGCCAGCACCGGACAGGGTGTCATGAACACTGAAGCTTTCTTT
TRBJ2-7	TRBV5-1	TRBD1	few	CASSSRTGPYEQYF	TGCGCCAGCAGCAGCCGGACAGGCCCCTACGAGCAGTACTTC
TRBJ2-1	TRBV5-1	TRBD2	-	CASSPPKGGGDNEQFF	TGCGCCAGCAGCCCACCAAAGGGCGGGGGTGACAATGAGCAGTTCTTC
TRBJ2-7	TRBV6-1	-	-	CASSELTGHTYEQYF	TGTGCCAGCAGTGAACTGACAGGTCATACCTACGAGCAGTACTTC